Listed below are T cell receptor beta chains from one sample, sequenced in a study of T cells in Graves' hyperthyroidism and ophthalmopathy. One entry per CDR3 protein, called by TCRdb with MiXCR from the multiplex PCR reads. The data contain a few hundred thousand distinct CDR3 sequences, 19% of them seen just once; the ten biggest clones take up about 3.7%. The specimen sequenced was blood. The receptors derive from a woman aged 18-29 years with Graves' hyperthyroidism. Both conserved end residues are part of each CDR3. The order of the fields is clone size, J gene, V gene, D gene, CDR3 DNA, CDR3 protein. The D gene is left open where the match is weak. The listing skips clone size in some rows; elsewhere it reads once, few, many or a size class.

>many|TRBJ2-5|TRBV12-5|NA
TGTGCTAGTGGCCCTGACAGACAAGAGACCCAGTACTTC
CASGPDRQETQYF
>many|TRBJ2-7|TRBV2|TRBD2
TGTGCCAGCAGCCGAGCGGGGAACCTTTACGAGCAGTACTTC
CASSRAGNLYEQYF
>few|TRBJ2-2|TRBV3-1|TRBD2
TGTGCCAGCAGCCGGACTAGCGGGGGGGAGCTGTTTTTT
CASSRTSGGELFF
>NA|TRBJ1-2|TRBV5-1|TRBD1
TGCGCCATCAGCTTAACTTTCCGGGACAGAGGTTACACCTTC
CAISLTFRDRGYTF
>NA|TRBJ2-7|TRBV30|NA
TGTGCCTGGAGTGGAGGCAGGGGAAGAGAGCAGTACTTC
CAWSGGRGREQYF
>NA|TRBJ2-4|TRBV27|NA
TGTGCCAGCAGTTTCCGGGGGCCGGGAGCCAAAAACATTCAGTACTTC
CASSFRGPGAKNIQYF
>NA|TRBJ1-2|TRBV28|NA
TGTGCCAGCAGTCCCACAGCTTATGGCTACACCTTC
CASSPTAYGYTF
>many|TRBJ2-5|TRBV28|NA
TGTGCCAGCAGTTTCGGACACGCCCTGGGGGAGACCCAGTACTTC
CASSFGHALGETQYF
>NA|TRBJ2-7|TRBV6-1|NA
TGTGCCAGCAGTGTAGATCCGGACCGCTCCTACGAGCAGTACTTC
CASSVDPDRSYEQYF
>few|TRBJ1-1|TRBV6-1|TRBD1
TGTGCCAGCAGTGAGCGGACAGGGAACACTGAAGCTTTCTTT
CASSERTGNTEAFF
>few|TRBJ1-5|TRBV11-2|NA
TGTGCCAGCAGCTCGGGCAGTTTGCAGCCCCAGCATTTT
CASSSGSLQPQHF
>many|TRBJ2-5|TRBV7-2|NA
TGTGCCAGCAGCTGGGGACACGGGGAGACCCAGTACTTC
CASSWGHGETQYF
>many|TRBJ1-2|TRBV14|TRBD1
TGTGCCAGCAGCCATAGGGACAGGTGGAGGTATGGCTACACCTTC
CASSHRDRWRYGYTF
>many|TRBJ1-2|TRBV28|NA
TGTGCCAGTGAGTTACAGGGCGGCTATGGCTACACCTTC
CASELQGGYGYTF
>many|TRBJ2-7|TRBV7-8|TRBD2
TGTGCCAGCAGCCTAGCTAGCGGGGGTCCCTCTTACGAGCAGTACTTC
CASSLASGGPSYEQYF
>many|TRBJ1-1|TRBV19|NA
TGTGCCAGCCGTATGACACCTGGGGCTGAAGCTTTCTTT
CASRMTPGAEAFF
>NA|TRBJ2-5|TRBV15|NA
TGTGCCACCAGCAGTAACACAAGGAGGGCCTACGAGACCCAGTACTTC
CATSSNTRRAYETQYF
>many|TRBJ2-5|TRBV20-1|NA
TGCAGTGCTCTCCGGGAACTGGAAGAGACCCAGTACTTC
CSALRELEETQYF
>many|TRBJ2-5|TRBV14|NA
TGTGCCAGCAGCCAAACCTGGGACGTCGAGACCCAGTACTTC
CASSQTWDVETQYF
>many|TRBJ2-7|TRBV7-8|NA
TGTGCCAGCAGCTCTCCAGAGAGCCTGGGAGAGCAGTACTTC
CASSSPESLGEQYF
>NA|TRBJ2-5|TRBV25-1|TRBD2
TGTGCCAGCAATCCTAGCGGGACTGGGGCCCAAGAGACCCAGTACTTC
CASNPSGTGAQETQYF
>NA|TRBJ1-2|TRBV19|TRBD1
TGTGCCAGTAGTACTGGGACAGTTAATGGCTACACCTTC
CASSTGTVNGYTF
>many|TRBJ1-5|TRBV24-1|TRBD1
TGTGCCACCAGTGACAATCGACCGGGACAGGGGATAAGGAGCAATCAGCCCCAGCATTTT
CATSDNRPGQGIRSNQPQHF
>few|TRBJ2-3|TRBV10-1|TRBD1
TGCGCCAGCAGTGAAGGGGACAGGGGGAGGACAGATACGCAGTATTTT
CASSEGDRGRTDTQYF
>many|TRBJ1-5|TRBV7-8|NA
TGTGCCAGCAGCCAAAATTATTTCCAGCCCCAGCATTTT
CASSQNYFQPQHF
>few|TRBJ1-6|TRBV6-2/TRBV6-3|NA
TGTGCCAGCAGTTATCGGCAACCGACCTATAATTCACCCCTCCACTTT
CASSYRQPTYNSPLHF
>many|TRBJ1-1|TRBV27|NA
TGTGCCAGCAGGACCCTGGGTGGGGGGATGAACACTGAAGCTTTCTTT
CASRTLGGGMNTEAFF
>many|TRBJ1-5|TRBV4-2|NA
TGTGCCAGCAGCCAAGAAATCCAGGGTCAGCCCCAGCATTTT
CASSQEIQGQPQHF
>few|TRBJ1-1|TRBV25-1|TRBD1
TGTGCCAGCAGTGACCCGGACAGGGGACCAGCTTTCTTT
CASSDPDRGPAFF
>many|TRBJ1-5|TRBV12-3/TRBV12-4|NA
TGTGCCAGCAGTTCTACATACACCACACCCCAGCATTTT
CASSSTYTTPQHF
>NA|TRBJ2-4|TRBV6-1|TRBD1
TGTGCCAGCAGTGAAGGACAGGGTGGGAGAAACATTCAGTACTTC
CASSEGQGGRNIQYF
>many|TRBJ1-1|TRBV29-1|NA
TGCAGCGTCAATCGGGGCTGGACCACTGAAGCTTTCTTT
CSVNRGWTTEAFF
>NA|TRBJ1-1|TRBV10-2|NA
TGCGCCAGCAGTGAGTCGGGGCAGGGAGGGAGTGAAGCTTTCTTT
CASSESGQGGSEAFF
>many|TRBJ2-7|TRBV6-2/TRBV6-3|NA
TGTGCCAGCAGTTACTCGCCGGGCAGCTCCTACGAGCAGTACTTC
CASSYSPGSSYEQYF
>many|TRBJ1-1|TRBV3-1|NA
TGTGCCAGCAGGCCGACCCTGAACACTGAAGCTTTCTTT
CASRPTLNTEAFF
>many|TRBJ1-2|TRBV29-1|NA
TGCAGCGTTGAGTCTTTGTCAGGCCCTTGGGGATATGGCTACACCTTC
CSVESLSGPWGYGYTF
>many|TRBJ2-2|TRBV5-5|NA
TGTGCCAGCAGCTTGCAGGCAAACACCGGGGAGCTGTTTTTT
CASSLQANTGELFF
>few|TRBJ1-1|TRBV4-1|TRBD1
TGCGCCAGCAGTCGAACACCGGGACAGGGGGGGTCTGAAGCTTTCTTT
CASSRTPGQGGSEAFF
>many|TRBJ2-2|TRBV2|NA
TGTGCCAGCAGCGCCTCGCAGTACACCGGGGAGCTGTTTTTT
CASSASQYTGELFF
>many|TRBJ1-2|TRBV20-1|NA
TGCAGTGCTAGAGAGGGGAGAATAAACTATGGCTACACCTTC
CSAREGRINYGYTF
>few|TRBJ1-5|TRBV2|NA
TGTGCCAGCAGTGAAGCTCCCTCGGGTCAGCCCCAGCATTTT
CASSEAPSGQPQHF